The present TCR beta chain was sequenced within a study of blood T cell repertoires in COVID-19. In the study overall: Acute-phase and convalescent COVID-19 samples originated in the United States, Italy and Spain.

Per the study methods: Amplification from reference gene primers served as the basis for estimated nucleated cell counts. Using immunoSEQ multiplex PCR, the repertoire was profiled, and TCRdb retains in-frame clones only, with some absent. Clone size and the V and J calls come from that table; the DNA yielded D and trimming. The sample contains a few hundred thousand clones, more than 85% of which appear only once. From germline, CDR1 is SGHTA and CDR2 FQGNSA. The V segment lost 1 base and the J segment 8 bases; nucleotides outside the gene matches: 11. This CDR3 has 16 residues. The sequencing input was peripheral blood. The sequence was obtained from a man aged 40-50 years with active or convalescent COVID-19. This sequence joins TRBV7-2 and TRBJ2-5; 9 nucleotides agree with TRBD2. As DNA, the CDR3 is TGTGCCAGCAGCTTAGGTCTAGCGGGACTTGGGGGAACCCAGTACTTC. Protein sequence: CASSLGLAGLGGTQYF.